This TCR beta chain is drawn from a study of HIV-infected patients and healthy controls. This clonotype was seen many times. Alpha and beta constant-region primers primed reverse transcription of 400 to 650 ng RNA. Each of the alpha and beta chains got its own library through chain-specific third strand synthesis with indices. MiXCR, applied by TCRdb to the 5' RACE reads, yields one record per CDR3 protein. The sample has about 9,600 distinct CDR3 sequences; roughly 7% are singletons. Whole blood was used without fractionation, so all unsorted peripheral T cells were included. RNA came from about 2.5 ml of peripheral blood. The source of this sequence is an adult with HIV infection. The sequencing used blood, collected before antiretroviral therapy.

The CDR3 region is CASTYGAPPGYTF. CDR3 sequence (DNA): TGTGCCAGCACCTACGGGGCACCCCCTGGCTACACCTTC. The chain joins TRBV6-2 or TRBV6-3 to TRBJ1-2, with D possibly being TRBD1 (5 bases). The germline V and J ends were trimmed by 7 bases and 7 bases, with 16 bases remaining between them. This CDR3 region has 13 residues. Germline V CDR1 and CDR2: MNHEY, SVGEGT.